Listed below are T cell receptor beta chains from one sample, sequenced in a study of T cell changes during pregnancy in multiple sclerosis. Data came from immunoSEQ multiplex PCR; TCRdb stores just in-frame clones and leaves some out. Of more than 65,000 clones listed, about 89% are singletons. The sequenced sample was peripheral blood, obtained in the first trimester of pregnancy. These receptors originate from a female donor with multiple sclerosis, enrolled in a pregnancy study. CDR3s include the opening cysteine and the closing phenylalanine or tryptophan.

TRBV9	15	TRBJ2-5	CASSVVAGTGETQYF
TRBV6-4	15	TRBJ2-5	CASSARDREKETQYF
TRBV7-9	15	TRBJ1-2	CASSLDRQENYGYTF
TRBV18	15	TRBJ1-1	CASSPRSSQGTEAFF
TRBV27	14	TRBJ2-7	CASSFSGSFFEQYF
TRBV6-5	14	TRBJ1-6	CASRGPGLKSPLHF
TRBV29-1	11	TRBJ1-3	CSVLTGDTIYF
TRBV6-1	13	TRBJ1-1	CAITGQLNTEAFF
TRBV7-3	13	TRBJ2-7	CASSPTPGYEQYF
TRBV4-3	13	TRBJ1-1	CASSQGQNTEAFF
TRBV4-1	15	TRBJ1-2	CASSQGTGVRYGYTF
TRBV7-3	14	TRBJ2-1	CASSGGTGGNEQFF
TRBV19	12	TRBJ1-4	CASSIGVEKLFF
TRBV5-4	13	TRBJ2-4	CASSSKGRDIQYF
TRBV19	17	TRBJ1-1	CASSMLRHRDGNTEAFF
TRBV7-9	16	TRBJ2-7	CASSFWGGRSSYEQYF
TRBV5-1	15	TRBJ2-1	CASSLLAGGNHEQFF
TRBV29-1	13	TRBJ2-7	CSGQGAMSGEQYF
TRBV28	13	TRBJ1-1	CASGGGGYTEAFF
TRBV28	13	TRBJ2-7	CASRPPSEYEQYF
TRBV28	14	TRBJ2-1	CASNLATGGNEQFF
TRBV6-5	15	TRBJ1-4	CASREWTGTNEKLFF
TRBV7-8	15	TRBJ1-1	CASDPQGRINTEAFF
TRBV5-1	16	TRBJ2-7	CASSLGGTGFSYEQYF
TRBV4-1	16	TRBJ1-5	CASSQGDTPFGQPQHF
TRBV4-2	15	TRBJ2-1	CASSQDWLAHNEQFF
TRBV6-1	17	TRBJ2-1	CASSVFRLAGGRNEQFF
TRBV7-3	15	TRBJ2-7	CASSLEAGASYEQYF
TRBV7-2	15	TRBJ1-1	CASSPRERRNTEAFF
TRBV6-5	12	TRBJ2-2	CASSQWTGELFF
TRBV6-5	14	TRBJ2-7	CASSLGLAGSEQYF
TRBV6-1	13	TRBJ1-4	CASGETGQDKLFF
TRBV6-1	18	TRBJ2-2	CASSAILAGGPLTGELFF
TRBV7-9	16	TRBJ2-5	CASSLGALGSGETQYF
TRBV28	14	TRBJ1-4	CASSLTRQQKKLFF
TRBV7-9	12	TRBJ1-2	CASSAYLDGYTF
TRBV6-1	14	TRBJ1-2	CASTPGQPGGGYTF
TRBV4-3	16	TRBJ1-3	CASSQGGGGPGNTIYF
TRBV10-3	14	TRBJ1-6	CAISNRGQDSPLHF
TRBV30	12	TRBJ2-1	CAWSTTRFEQFF
TRBV7-3	15	TRBJ1-1	CASSLKGQGATEAFF
TRBV19	15	TRBJ2-2	CASSATGLNTGELFF
TRBV7-9	16	TRBJ1-4	CASSFGQGVTNEKLFF
TRBV5-7	14	TRBJ2-7	CASSLRHPRPEQYF
TRBV4-1	16	TRBJ2-5	CASSQEPGQGQETQYF
TRBV7-9	16	TRBJ2-2	CASSPATALNTGELFF
TRBV29-1	16	TRBJ1-5	CSAILSNTGTYQPQHF